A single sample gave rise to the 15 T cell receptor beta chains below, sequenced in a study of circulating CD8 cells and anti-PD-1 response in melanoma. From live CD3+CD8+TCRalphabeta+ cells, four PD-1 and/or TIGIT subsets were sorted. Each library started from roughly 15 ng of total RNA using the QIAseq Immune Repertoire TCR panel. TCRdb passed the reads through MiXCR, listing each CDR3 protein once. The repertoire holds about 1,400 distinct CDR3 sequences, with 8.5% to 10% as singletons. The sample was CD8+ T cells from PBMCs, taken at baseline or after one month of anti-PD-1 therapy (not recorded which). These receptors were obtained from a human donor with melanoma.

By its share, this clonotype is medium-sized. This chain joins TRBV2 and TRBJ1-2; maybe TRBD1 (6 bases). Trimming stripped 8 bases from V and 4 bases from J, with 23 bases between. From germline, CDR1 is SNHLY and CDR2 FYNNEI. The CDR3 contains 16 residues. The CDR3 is CASGGLDIGSLYGYTF. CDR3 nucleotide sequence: TGTGCCAGCGGGGGCTTGGACATCGGGTCCCTCTATGGCTACACCTTC.

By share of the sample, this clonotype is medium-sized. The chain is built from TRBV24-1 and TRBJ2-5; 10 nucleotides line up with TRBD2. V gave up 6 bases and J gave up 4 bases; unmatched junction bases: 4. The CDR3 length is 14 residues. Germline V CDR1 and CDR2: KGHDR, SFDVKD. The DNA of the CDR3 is TGTGCCACCAGTAGCGGGGGGGCAGGAGAGACCCAGTACTTC. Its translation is CATSSGGAGETQYF.

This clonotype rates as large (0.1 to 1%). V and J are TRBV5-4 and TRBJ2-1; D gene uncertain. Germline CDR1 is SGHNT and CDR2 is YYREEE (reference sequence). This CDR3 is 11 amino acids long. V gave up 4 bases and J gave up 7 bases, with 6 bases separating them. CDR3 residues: CASSILNEQFF. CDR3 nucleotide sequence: TGTGCCAGCAGCATCTTAAATGAGCAGTTCTTC. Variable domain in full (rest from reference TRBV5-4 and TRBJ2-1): ETGVTQSPTHLIKTRGQQVTLRCSSQSGHNTVSWYQQALGQGPQFIFQYYREEENGRGNFPPRFSGLQFPNYSSELNVNALELDDSALYLCASSILNEQFFGPGTRLTVL.

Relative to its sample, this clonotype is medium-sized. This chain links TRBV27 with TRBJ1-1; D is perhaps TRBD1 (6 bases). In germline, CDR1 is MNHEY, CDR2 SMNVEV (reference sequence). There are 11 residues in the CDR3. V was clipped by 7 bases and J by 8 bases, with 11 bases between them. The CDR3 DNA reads TGTGCCAGCACCTTGGGGGCGGAAGCTTTCTTT. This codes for CASTLGAEAFF.

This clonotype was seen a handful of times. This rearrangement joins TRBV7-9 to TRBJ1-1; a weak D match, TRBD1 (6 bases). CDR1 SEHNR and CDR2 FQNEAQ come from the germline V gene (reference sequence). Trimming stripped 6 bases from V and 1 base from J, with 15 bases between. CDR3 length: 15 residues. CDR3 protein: CASSPWATGNTEAFF. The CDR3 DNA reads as TGTGCCAGCAGTCCATGGGCGACAGGGAACACTGAAGCTTTCTTT.

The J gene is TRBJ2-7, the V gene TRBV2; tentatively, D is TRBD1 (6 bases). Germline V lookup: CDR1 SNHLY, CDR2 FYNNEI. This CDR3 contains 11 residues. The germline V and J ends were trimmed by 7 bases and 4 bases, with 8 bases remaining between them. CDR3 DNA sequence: TGTGCCAGCATGACAGGATACGAGCAGTACTTC. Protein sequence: CASMTGYEQYF.

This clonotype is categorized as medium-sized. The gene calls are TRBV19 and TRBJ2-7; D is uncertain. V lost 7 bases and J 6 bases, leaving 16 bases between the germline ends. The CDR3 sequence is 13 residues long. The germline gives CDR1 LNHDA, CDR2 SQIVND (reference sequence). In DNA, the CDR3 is TGTGCCAGTACCGCTGACGTACTCAGCGAGCAGTACTTC. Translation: CASTADVLSEQYF.

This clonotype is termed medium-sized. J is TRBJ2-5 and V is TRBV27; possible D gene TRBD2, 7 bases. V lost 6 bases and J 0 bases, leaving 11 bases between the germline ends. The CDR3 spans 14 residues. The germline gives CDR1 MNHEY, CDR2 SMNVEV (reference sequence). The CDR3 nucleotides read TGTGCCAGCAGCCGGGGGGCCTACCAAGAGACCCAGTACTTC. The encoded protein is CASSRGAYQETQYF.

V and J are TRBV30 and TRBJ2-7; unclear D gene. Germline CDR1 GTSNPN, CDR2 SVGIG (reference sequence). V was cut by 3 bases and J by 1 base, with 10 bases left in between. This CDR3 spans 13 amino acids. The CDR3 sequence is CAWRLPWSYEQYF. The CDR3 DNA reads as TGTGCCTGGAGGCTTCCGTGGTCCTACGAGCAGTACTTC.

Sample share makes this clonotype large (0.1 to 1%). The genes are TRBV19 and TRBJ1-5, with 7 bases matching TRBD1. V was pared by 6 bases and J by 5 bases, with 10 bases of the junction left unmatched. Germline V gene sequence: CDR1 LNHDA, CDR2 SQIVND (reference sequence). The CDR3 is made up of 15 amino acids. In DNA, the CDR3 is TGTGCCAGTAGGGATGGGATGACAGGGCATCAGCCCCAGCATTTT. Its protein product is CASRDGMTGHQPQHF. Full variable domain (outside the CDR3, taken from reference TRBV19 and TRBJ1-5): DGGITQSPKYLFRKEGQNVTLSCEQNLNHDAMYWYRQDPGQGLRLIYYSQIVNDFQKGDIAEGYSVSREKKESFPLTVTSAQKNPTAFYLCASRDGMTGHQPQHFGDGTRLSIL.

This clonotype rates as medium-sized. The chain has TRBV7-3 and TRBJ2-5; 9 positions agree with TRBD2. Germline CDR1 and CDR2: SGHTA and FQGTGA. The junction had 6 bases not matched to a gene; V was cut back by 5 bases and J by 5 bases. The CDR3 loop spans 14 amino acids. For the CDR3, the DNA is TGTGCCAGCAGCCTAGCGGGGACTGGGGAGACCCAGTACTTC. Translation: CASSLAGTGETQYF.

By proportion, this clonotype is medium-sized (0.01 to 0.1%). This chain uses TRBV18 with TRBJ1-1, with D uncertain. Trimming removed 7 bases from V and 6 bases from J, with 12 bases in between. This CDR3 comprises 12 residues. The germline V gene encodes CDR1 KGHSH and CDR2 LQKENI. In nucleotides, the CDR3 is TGTGCCAGCTTTACGGGCCTAGCTGAAGCTTTCTTT. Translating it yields CASFTGLAEAFF. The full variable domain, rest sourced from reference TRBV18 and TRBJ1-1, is NAGVMQNPRHLVRRRGQEARLRCSPMKGHSHVYWYRQLPEEGLKFMVYLQKENIIDESGMPKERFSAEFPKEGPSILRIQQVVRGDSAAYFCASFTGLAEAFFGQGTRLTVV.

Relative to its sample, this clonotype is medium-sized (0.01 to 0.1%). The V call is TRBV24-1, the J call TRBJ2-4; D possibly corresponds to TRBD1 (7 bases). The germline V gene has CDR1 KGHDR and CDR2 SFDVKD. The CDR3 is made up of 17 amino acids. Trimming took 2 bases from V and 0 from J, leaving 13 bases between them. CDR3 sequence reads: CATSDCGTVRAKNIQYF. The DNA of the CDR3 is TGTGCCACCAGTGATTGCGGGACAGTTAGAGCCAAAAACATTCAGTACTTC.

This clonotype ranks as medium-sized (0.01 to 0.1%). CDR3 sequence reads: CASGLVPGQGFLPLHF. CDR3 bases: TGTGCTAGTGGTTTGGTACCCGGACAGGGATTTCTACCCCTCCACTTT. The V gene is TRBV12-5, the J gene TRBJ1-6, with 8 bases lining up with TRBD1. Per the germline V gene, CDR1 is LGHNT and CDR2 is FRNRAP. The V gene end was trimmed by 0 bases and the J gene end by 12 bases; junction bases not matched to a gene: 10. The CDR3 runs to 16 residues.

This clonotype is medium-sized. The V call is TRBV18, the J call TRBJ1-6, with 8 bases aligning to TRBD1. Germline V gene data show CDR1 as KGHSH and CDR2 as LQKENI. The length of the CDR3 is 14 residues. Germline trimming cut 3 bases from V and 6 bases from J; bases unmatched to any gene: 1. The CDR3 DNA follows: TGTGCCAGCTCACCCGGACAGGGTAATTCACCCCTCCACTTT. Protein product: CASSPGQGNSPLHF. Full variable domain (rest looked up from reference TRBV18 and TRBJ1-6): NAGVMQNPRHLVRRRGQEARLRCSPMKGHSHVYWYRQLPEEGLKFMVYLQKENIIDESGMPKERFSAEFPKEGPSILRIQQVVRGDSAAYFCASSPGQGNSPLHFGNGTRLTVT.